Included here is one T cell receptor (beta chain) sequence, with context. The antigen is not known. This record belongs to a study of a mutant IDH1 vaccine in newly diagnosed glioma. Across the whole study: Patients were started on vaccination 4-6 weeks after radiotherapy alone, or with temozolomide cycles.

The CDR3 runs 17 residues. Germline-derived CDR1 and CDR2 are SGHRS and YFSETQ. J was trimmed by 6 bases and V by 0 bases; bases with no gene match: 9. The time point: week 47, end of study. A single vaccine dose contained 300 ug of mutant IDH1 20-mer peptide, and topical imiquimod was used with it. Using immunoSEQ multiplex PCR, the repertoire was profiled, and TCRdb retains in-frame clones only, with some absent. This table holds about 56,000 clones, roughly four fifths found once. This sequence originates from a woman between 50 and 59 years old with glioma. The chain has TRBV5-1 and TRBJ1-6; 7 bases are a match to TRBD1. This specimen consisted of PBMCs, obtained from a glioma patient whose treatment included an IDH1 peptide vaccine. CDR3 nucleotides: TGCGCCAGCAGCTTGGATCCTACAGGGGTTGGTAATTCACCCCTCCACTTT. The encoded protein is CASSLDPTGVGNSPLHF.